These 19 T cell receptor beta chains were all obtained from the same sample, sequenced in a study of blood T cell repertoires in COVID-19 (dated by TCRdb to the early 2020s). Library preparation employed the immunoSEQ multiplex PCR assay. TCRdb took this table from immuneACCESS and kept in-frame rearrangements with V and J called. Such tables lack part of the clones; where checked against another copy, unresolved V genes explain under half of the gap, and the rest is unexplained. This sample gives some 320,000 clones in total; about 90% of them show up just once. The top ten clonotypes cover roughly 10% of the sample. The sequenced material came from peripheral blood. The receptors shown here come from a woman between 25 and 40 years old with COVID-19, enrolled during active disease.

The chain joins TRBV7-9 to TRBJ2-3, with 8 positions matching TRBD2. The CDR3 has 14 residues. The V segment lost 4 bases and the J segment 5 bases; nucleotides outside the gene matches: 5. Per germline, CDR1 SEHNR and CDR2 FQNEAQ (reference sequence). The DNA for the CDR3 is TGTGCCAGCAGCTCGGGACTAGTGAAAGATACGCAGTATTTT. As protein: CASSSGLVKDTQYF.

The chain is built from TRBV27 and TRBJ1-1; tentatively, D is TRBD1 (5 bases). V gave up 11 bases and J gave up 0 bases, with 13 bases separating them. Germline lookup yields CDR1 MNHEY and CDR2 SMNVEV (reference sequence). The length of the CDR3 is 13 residues. In DNA, the CDR3 is TGTGCCGTGAAGACAGAGATGAACACTGAAGCTTTCTTT. Translation: CAVKTEMNTEAFF.

This clone has only a few counts. The V gene is TRBV7-2, the J gene TRBJ1-5; D possibly corresponds to TRBD1 (5 bases). The CDR3 loop spans 15 amino acids. Germline loops: CDR1 SGHTA, CDR2 FQGNSA. Trimming shortened V by 3 bases and J by 2 bases, and 11 bases separated the two germline ends. CDR3 sequence (DNA): TGTGCCAGCAGCTTCGGGGGGAGCGGCAATCAGCCCCAGCATTTT. Translated, it gives CASSFGGSGNQPQHF. Together with reference TRBV7-2 and TRBJ1-5, the CDR3 gives the full variable domain: GAGVSQSPSNKVTEKGKDVELRCDPISGHTALYWYRQSLGQGLEFLIYFQGNSAPDKSGLPSDRFSAERTGGSVSTLTIQRTQQEDSAVYLCASSFGGSGNQPQHFGDGTRLSIL.

The chain uses TRBV6-5 and TRBJ1-5; TRBD1 matches 7 bases. This CDR3 has 16 residues. The J segment lost 0 bases and the V segment lost 6 bases, leaving 8 bases of the junction unmatched. Germline CDR1 is MNHEY and CDR2 is SVGAGI. The CDR3 nucleotides read TGTGCCAGCAGATACGGACAGGAACATAGCAATCAGCCCCAGCATTTT. Translated, it gives CASRYGQEHSNQPQHF.

This chain joins TRBV6-5 and TRBJ2-3, with D perhaps matching TRBD1 (6 bases). Trimming left V 3 bases short and J 8 bases short, with 18 bases between. The CDR3 totals 15 residues. Per germline, CDR1 MNHEY and CDR2 SVGAGI. Here the CDR3 reads CASSYGTGLVGTQYF. The CDR3 DNA reads TGTGCCAGCAGTTATGGTACAGGGTTGGTAGGTACGCAGTATTTT.

The chain is built from TRBV29-1 and TRBJ2-2, with a weak D call TRBD1 (6 bases). Germline loops: CDR1 SQVTM, CDR2 ANQGSEA. The CDR3 is made up of 12 amino acids. The V and J ends lost 7 bases and 5 bases respectively, with 11 bases between them. CDR3 in amino acids: CSALQGTGELFF. The CDR3 DNA reads TGCAGCGCGTTACAGGGTACCGGGGAGCTGTTTTTT.

The chain links TRBV25-1 to TRBJ2-1, with D hard to call. Germline CDR1 reads MGHDK; CDR2 reads SYGVNS. Trimming took off 5 bases at V and 5 bases at J, with 10 bases between the two ends. The CDR3 is 13 amino acids. Here the CDR3 DNA reads TGTGCCAGCAGTCAAGAGAATAACAATGAGCAGTTCTTC. Translation: CASSQENNNEQFF.

This chain uses TRBV7-9 with TRBJ1-2, with 9 nucleotides matching TRBD1. The length of the CDR3 is 15 residues. Trimming removed 3 bases from V and 2 bases from J; junction bases left unmatched: 4. Germline V CDR1 and CDR2: SEHNR, FQNEAQ (reference sequence). Written as DNA, the CDR3 is TGTGCCAGCAGCTTGACAGGGGGTATGAACTATGGCTACACCTTC. It specifies CASSLTGGMNYGYTF. Full variable domain (rest looked up from reference TRBV7-9 and TRBJ1-2): DTGVSQNPRHKITKRGQNVTFRCDPISEHNRLYWYRQTLGQGPEFLTYFQNEAQLEKSRLLSDRFSAERPKGSFSTLEIQRTEQGDSAMYLCASSLTGGMNYGYTFGSGTRLTVV.

This chain uses TRBV7-9 with TRBJ2-3, with D possibly matching TRBD2 (7 bases). V was trimmed by 6 bases and J by 2 bases, leaving 21 bases between them. The CDR3 consists of 17 residues. Germline CDR1 reads SEHNR; CDR2 reads FQNEAQ (reference sequence). The CDR3 nucleotides read TGTGCCAGCAGTCCTTATCTTGGGGCGGGGGCCACAGATACGCAGTATTTT. This translates into CASSPYLGAGATDTQYF.

On this clone: This specimen includes other DNA sequences encoding the same CDR3. The chain couples TRBV9 to TRBJ2-7, with 7 bases identical to TRBD1. From germline, CDR1 is SGDLS and CDR2 YYNGEE. V trimming: 0 bases; J trimming: 0 bases; junction bases outside the gene matches: 3. The CDR3 contains 15 residues. The DNA for the CDR3 is TGTGCCAGCAGCGTAGGACAGGGCCTCTCCTACGAGCAGTACTTC. This gives the protein CASSVGQGLSYEQYF.

The chain is built from TRBV2 and TRBJ1-6; 12 positions agree with TRBD1. The ends lost 6 bases at V and 10 bases at J; junction bases unmatched: 4. Germline V gene sequence: CDR1 SNHLY, CDR2 FYNNEI. The length of the CDR3 is 14 residues. DNA of the CDR3: TGTGCCAGCAGCGGGACAGGGGGCGCCTCACCCCTCCACTTT. Its protein is CASSGTGGASPLHF.

The CDR3 DNA reads TGTGCCAGCAGAACCCAGGACAGTTACAATGAGCAGTTCTTC. Its protein product is CASRTQDSYNEQFF. V gene TRBV7-9 combines with J gene TRBJ2-1; a weak D match, TRBD1 (6 bases). This CDR3 comprises 14 residues. Germline loops: CDR1 SEHNR, CDR2 FQNEAQ (reference sequence). The V end was cut by 6 bases, the J end by 4 bases, with 13 bases between.

This clone has more than one count but fewer than ten. The chain couples TRBV10-3 to TRBJ1-5, with 9 bases fitting TRBD1. The CDR3 is 14 residues long. V gave up 6 bases and J gave up 5 bases; unmatched junction bases: 5. Germline-derived CDR1 and CDR2 are ENHRY and SYGVKD. The CDR3 region is CAISSDRGYQPQHF. The CDR3 coding sequence is TGTGCCATCAGCTCGGACAGGGGCTATCAGCCCCAGCATTTT.

The rearrangement joins TRBV18 to TRBJ2-7; 13 nucleotides match TRBD2. Germline CDR1 KGHSH, CDR2 LQKENI. V trimming: 4 bases; J trimming: 4 bases; junction bases outside the gene matches: 1. This CDR3 is 14 amino acids long. The CDR3: CASSRTSGGYEQYF. CDR3 in DNA: TGTGCCAGCTCACGGACTAGCGGGGGATACGAGCAGTACTTC.

This sequence joins TRBV6-6 and TRBJ2-3; weak D call: TRBD1 (6 bases). Germline-derived CDR1 and CDR2 are MNHNY and SVGAGI (reference sequence). The CDR3 spans 13 residues. With 7 bases removed from V and 3 bases from J, the gap between germline ends came to 11 bases. The CDR3: CASKSGVTDTQYF. The CDR3 nucleotides read TGTGCCAGCAAGTCAGGGGTAACAGATACGCAGTATTTT.

This sequence joins TRBV27 and TRBJ1-1; D is ambiguous. CDR1 and CDR2 (germline): MNHEY, SMNVEV (reference sequence). CDR3 length: 14 residues. Trimming cost V 6 bases and J 7 bases, with 18 bases left between them. The CDR3 nucleotides are TGTGCCAGCAGCCCCCCGGGAAGGCCCCATGAAGCTTTCTTT. Its translation is CASSPPGRPHEAFF.

This clone was counted a single time. This chain connects TRBV21-1 to TRBJ2-7; the table's D call TRBD2 went unverified against the DNA. TRBV21-1 has pseudogene status. The CDR3 sequence is 12 residues long. The CDR3 spells CASNASNSEQYF. CDR3 DNA sequence: TGTGCCAGCAACGCAAGTAATAGCGAGCAGTACTTC.

The gene calls are TRBV11-2 and TRBJ1-1; D is unresolved. V was trimmed by 5 bases and J by 1 base, leaving 8 bases between them. Germline CDR1 and CDR2: SGHAT and FQNNGV. The CDR3 consists of 13 residues. CDR3 loop: CASSHGGNTEAFF. As DNA, the CDR3 is TGTGCCAGCAGCCACGGTGGGAACACTGAAGCTTTCTTT.

The V gene is TRBV6-5, the J gene TRBJ2-7; TRBD1 matches at 8 bases. Germline V gene lookup returns CDR1 MNHEY and CDR2 SVGAGI. The V segment lost 6 bases and the J segment 2 bases; nucleotides outside the gene matches: 3. The CDR3 is 13 amino acids. CDR3 coding DNA: TGTGCCAGCAGCGGGACAGGAACCTACGAGCAGTACTTC. This gives the protein CASSGTGTYEQYF.